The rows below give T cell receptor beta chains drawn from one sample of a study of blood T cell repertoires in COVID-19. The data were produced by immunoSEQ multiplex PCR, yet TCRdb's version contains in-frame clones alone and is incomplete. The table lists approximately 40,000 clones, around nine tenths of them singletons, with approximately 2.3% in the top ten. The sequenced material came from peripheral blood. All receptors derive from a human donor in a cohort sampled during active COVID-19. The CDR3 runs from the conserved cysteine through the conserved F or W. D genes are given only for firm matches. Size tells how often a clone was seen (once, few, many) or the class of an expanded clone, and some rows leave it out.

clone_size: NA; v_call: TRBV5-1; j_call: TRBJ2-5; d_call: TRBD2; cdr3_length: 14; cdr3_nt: TGCGCCAGCAGCCAGACGGGGGGCCAAGAGACCCAGTACTTC; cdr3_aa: CASSQTGGQETQYF
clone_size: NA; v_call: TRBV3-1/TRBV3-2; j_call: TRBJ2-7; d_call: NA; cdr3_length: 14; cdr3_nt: TGTGCCAGCAGCCAAGATCTAAGCTCCTACGAGCAGTACTTC; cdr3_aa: CASSQDLSSYEQYF
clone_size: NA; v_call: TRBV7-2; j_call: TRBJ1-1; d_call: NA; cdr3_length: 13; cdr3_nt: TGTGCCAGCAGCTACAGGGTCAGCACTGAAGCTTTCTTT; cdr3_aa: CASSYRVSTEAFF
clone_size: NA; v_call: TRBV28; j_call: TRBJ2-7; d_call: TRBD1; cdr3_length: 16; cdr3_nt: TGTGCCAGCAGCCAACCCCCGGACAGGGATCACTACGAGCAGTACTTC; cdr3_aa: CASSQPPDRDHYEQYF
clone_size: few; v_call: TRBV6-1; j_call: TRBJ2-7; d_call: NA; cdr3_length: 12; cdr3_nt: TGTGCCAGCAGTGAAGGAGGGTACGAGCAGTACTTC; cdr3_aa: CASSEGGYEQYF
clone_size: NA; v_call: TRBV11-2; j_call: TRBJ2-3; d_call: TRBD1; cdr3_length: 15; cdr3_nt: TGTGCCAGCAGTCTCGGGACAGGGGGCGCGGATACGCAGTATTTT; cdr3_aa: CASSLGTGGADTQYF
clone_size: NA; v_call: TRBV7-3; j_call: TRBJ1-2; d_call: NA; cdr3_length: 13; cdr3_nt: TGTGCCAGCAGCTTAGGCCAGGGCTATGGCTACACCTTC; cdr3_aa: CASSLGQGYGYTF
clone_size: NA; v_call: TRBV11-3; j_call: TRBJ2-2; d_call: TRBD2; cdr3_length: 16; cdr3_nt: TGTGCCAGCAGCCTTCGGGTAGCGGGGCCTACCGGGGAGCTGTTTTTT; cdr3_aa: CASSLRVAGPTGELFF
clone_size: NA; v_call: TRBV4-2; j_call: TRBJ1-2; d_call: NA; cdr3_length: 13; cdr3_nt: TGTGCCAGCAGCCTCGAGGGCACCTATGGCTACACCTTC; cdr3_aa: CASSLEGTYGYTF
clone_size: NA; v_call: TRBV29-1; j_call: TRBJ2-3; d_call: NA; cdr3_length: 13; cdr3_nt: TGCAGCGTCGCAGAAGGGGTGGGAGATACGCAGTATTTT; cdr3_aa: CSVAEGVGDTQYF
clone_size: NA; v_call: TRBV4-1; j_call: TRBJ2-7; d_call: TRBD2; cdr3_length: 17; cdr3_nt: TGCGCCAGCAGCCGTATTTGGAGCGGGGGGCCTTCCTACGAGCAGTACTTC; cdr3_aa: CASSRIWSGGPSYEQYF
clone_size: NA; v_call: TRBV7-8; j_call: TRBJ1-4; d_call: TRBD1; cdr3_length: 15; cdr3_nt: TGTGCCAGCAGCCGAGGGACAGGGGGCCATGAAAAACTGTTTTTT; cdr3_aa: CASSRGTGGHEKLFF
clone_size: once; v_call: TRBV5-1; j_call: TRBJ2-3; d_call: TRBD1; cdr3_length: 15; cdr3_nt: TGCGCCAGCAGCCGCGACAGGGCCAGCACAGATACGCAGTATTTT; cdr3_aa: CASSRDRASTDTQYF
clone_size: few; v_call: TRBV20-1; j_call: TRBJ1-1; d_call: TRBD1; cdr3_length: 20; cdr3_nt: TGCAGTGCTAGTCGCCCGAAAGTTTGGACAGGGAACGCCCTTCCCACTGAAGCTTTCTTT; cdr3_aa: CSASRPKVWTGNALPTEAFF
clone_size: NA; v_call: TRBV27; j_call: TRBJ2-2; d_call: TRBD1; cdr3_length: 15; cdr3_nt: TGTGCCAGCAGAACCGGGACAGGTATCACCGGGGAGCTGTTTTTT; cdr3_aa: CASRTGTGITGELFF
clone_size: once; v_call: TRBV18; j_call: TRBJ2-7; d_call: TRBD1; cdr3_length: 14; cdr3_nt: TGTGCCAGCTCACCGCGGACAGGGAGCTACGAGCAGTACTTC; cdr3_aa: CASSPRTGSYEQYF
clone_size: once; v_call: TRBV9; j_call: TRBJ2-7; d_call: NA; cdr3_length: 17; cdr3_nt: TGTGCCAGCAGCGTAGCTCCTGTAGGGGCAGGAAGCTACGAGCAGTACTTC; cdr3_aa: CASSVAPVGAGSYEQYF
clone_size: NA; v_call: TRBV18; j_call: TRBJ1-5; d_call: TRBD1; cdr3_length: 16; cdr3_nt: TGTGCCAGCTCCCTTACCCCTCTGACAGGGCACCAGCCCCAGCATTTT; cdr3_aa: CASSLTPLTGHQPQHF
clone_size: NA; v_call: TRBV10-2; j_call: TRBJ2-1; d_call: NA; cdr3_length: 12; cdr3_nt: TGCGCCAGCAGTGAGTCTGCCTGGCAGCAGTTCTTC; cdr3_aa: CASSESAWQQFF
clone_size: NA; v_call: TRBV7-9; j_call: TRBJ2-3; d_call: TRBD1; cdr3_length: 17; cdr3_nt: TGTGCCAGCAGCCTAGGGACAGGGGGACCCTCTGCAGATACGCAGTATTTT; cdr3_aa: CASSLGTGGPSADTQYF
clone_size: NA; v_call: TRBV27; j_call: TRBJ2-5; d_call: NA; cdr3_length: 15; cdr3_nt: TGTGCCAGCAGTCCCCGGGACTCCCTCCAAGAGACCCAGTACTTC; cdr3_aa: CASSPRDSLQETQYF
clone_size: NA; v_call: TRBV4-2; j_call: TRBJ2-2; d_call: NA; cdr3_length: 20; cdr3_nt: TGTGCCAGCAGCCAAGATCGGGCAGACTACCCAAATGGCGACACCGGGGAGCTGTTTTTT; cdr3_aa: CASSQDRADYPNGDTGELFF
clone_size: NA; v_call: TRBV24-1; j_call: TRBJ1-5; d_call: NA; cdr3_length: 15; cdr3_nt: TGTGCCACCAGCCCGGGAGGGTGGCGAGAGCAGCCCCAGCATTTT; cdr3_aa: CATSPGGWREQPQHF
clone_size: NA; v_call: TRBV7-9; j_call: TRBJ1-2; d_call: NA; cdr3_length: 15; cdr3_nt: TGTGCCAGCAGCTTAGGGCGCCAGAGGCCCTATGGCTACACCTTC; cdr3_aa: CASSLGRQRPYGYTF
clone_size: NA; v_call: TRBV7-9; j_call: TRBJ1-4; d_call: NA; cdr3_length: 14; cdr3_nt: TGTGCCAGCAGCTTAGGGCAGGGGAATGAAAAACTGTTTTTT; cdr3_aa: CASSLGQGNEKLFF